This T cell receptor (beta chain) stems from a study of human T cells and chemical hapten exposure. For the study at large: For sensitization, 2% DPC was applied to an approximately 2 cm by approximately 2 cm patch of upper inner arm skin. Study-level results: Versus controls, significantly more large CDR3 similarity clusters arose from expanded TCRs.

Stated time point: pre-sensitization, week 0. Treatment described: therapeutic diphenylcyclopropenone sensitization with weekly scalp DPC. Trimming took 4 bases from V and 1 from J, leaving 11 bases between them. The CDR3 runs to 13 residues. The germline CDR1 and CDR2 sequences are SQVTM and ANQGSEA. TCRdb fed the RACE reads into MiXCR, producing one record per CDR3 protein. The sample gives around 380,000 distinct CDR3 sequences, around 5% of which show up once; about 8.2% is in the top ten. This clonotype was counted at least ten times. Its cognate antigen is unknown. The source material was whole blood, sampled in connection with sensitization to the hapten diphenylcyclopropenone (DPC). The clonotype comes from a woman in her late teens or twenties with alopecia areata. Some clones in this sample may be carry-over from other donors' samples. This chain connects TRBV29-1 to TRBJ2-7; a possible D gene is TRBD1 (6 bases). CDR3 residues: CSVGSQGSYEQYF. Written as DNA, the CDR3 is TGCAGCGTTGGGTCACAGGGTTCCTACGAGCAGTACTTC.